The source of this TCR beta chain is a study of T cell responses to AZD1222 COVID-19 vaccine. Using immunoSEQ multiplex PCR, the repertoire was profiled, and TCRdb retains in-frame clones only, with some absent. The sample contains 180,000 or so clones, around 88% of which appear only once. Notes on this clone: The antigen is undetermined.

The germline V gene encodes CDR1 SGHRS and CDR2 YFSETQ. The CDR3 is 15 amino acids. Trimming took 1 base from V and 3 from J, leaving 14 bases between them. Study results and caveats: Mapped onto spike, vaccine-associated CD4 TCRs spanned it and were dominant at 160-218 and 743-854. Donor demographics were predominantly white British with a female majority; clonal diversity may be underestimated.

This receptor was obtained from an adult in good health. This rearrangement joins TRBV5-1 to TRBJ2-7; TRBD1 might be the D (5 bases). The starting material was peripheral blood, obtained on day 0 of AZD1222 vaccination. In DNA form, the CDR3 reads TGCGCCAGCAGCTTGACTCAGGGATCCCACTACGAGCAGTACTTC. Amino acids: CASSLTQGSHYEQYF. Full variable domain (remainder filled in from reference TRBV5-1 and TRBJ2-7): KAGVTQTPRYLIKTRGQQVTLSCSPISGHRSVSWYQQTPGQGLQFLFEYFSETQRNKGNFPGRFSGRQFSNSRSEMNVSTLELGDSALYLCASSLTQGSHYEQYFGPGTRLTVT.